What follows is one T cell receptor beta chain and its context. In this sample, this clone turned up a few times. It lacks a known antigen. Per-base qualities were not stored, and no clone one base away is much larger. The data originate from a study of T cell responses to AZD1222 COVID-19 vaccine (dated by TCRdb to 2020 to 2022). In terms of the full investigation: A total of about 230 trial participants underwent TCR sequencing, of whom about 210 received two doses of AZD1222 and around 26 received two doses of the MenACWY control vaccine. Trial participants were enrolled by age into subgroups of 18-55, 56-69 and 70-plus years, and 148, 28 and 57 TCR-sequenced participants, respectively, were included in these subgroups.

What the research found in general, with its limitations: Because no day 14 peak-response samples were available, repertoires were characterized only after the peak T cell response. After two AZD1222 doses, both the breadth and the depth of spike-specific TCRs were significantly higher than at day 0 and than in MenACWY recipients. Reportedly, close to half of the unique spike-specific TCRs recognized epitopes lying outside the regions that are mutated in the B.1.351 and B.1.1.7 variants. The vaccine-associated CD4 TCRs covered the entire spike protein, and the dominant responses fell in regions 160-218 and 743-854. Conclusions about previously exposed vaccinees are limited because only five to seven AZD1222 recipients were SARS-CoV-2 seropositive at baseline. Most participants were white British and females outnumbered males, and the authors suggested that clonal diversity may have been underestimated. In the small 56-69-year group, the increase in depth fell short of significance, most likely because of low power.

The CDR3 regions of human TCRbeta chains were subjected to immunosequencing. The authors' pipeline ran thus. Repertoire TCRs were matched against a reference library of SARS-CoV-2-specific TCRs generated with the MIRA antigen-specificity platform. Breadth was defined as the fraction of unique TCRs that were SARS-CoV-2-associated. Depth was defined as the fraction of total T cells that were SARS-CoV-2-associated. Each spike-specific TCR was assigned to its reactive spike region and to a CD4 or CD8 class using the MIRA data. Log10-transformed breadth and depth values were compared by one-way ANOVA with Sidak's multiple comparisons tests. This is the immuneACCESS table as TCRdb keeps it, with only in-frame sequences that have V and J called. A part of the clones is gone; compared with another copy, unresolved V genes explain less than half, and the rest is unexplained. Clone size and the V and J calls come from that table; the DNA yielded D and trimming. Here the sample has about 100,000 clones; more than 70% occur a single time. The top ten hold more than 3.5% of the sample.

Explained via the paper, the time point label denotes: baseline before first vaccination. Reading the label with the study, this specimen's treatment or condition is: meningococcal conjugate vaccine given as trial control. The vaccinee samples were drawn from two UK trials, COV001 and COV002, one of which was a single-blind randomized controlled phase 2/3 trial testing AZD1222 (ChAdOx1 nCoV-19) in healthy adults. Trial participant PBMC samples were collected at day 0 and day 28 after the second dose for TCRbeta chain sequencing. CDR1 and CDR2 (SGHAT, FQNNGV) derive from the germline V gene. The junction shows trimming of 4 bases on V and 0 bases on J, plus 12 bases between the germline ends. Inclusive of the bounding cysteine and phenylalanine, the CDR3 is 15 residues long. Only the CDR3 part of the read is kept: 45 bases, read in frame from the first base.

The chain is assembled from TRBV11-2 and TRBJ2-5; TRBD2 might be the D gene, on 5 matching bases. The source was peripheral blood, collected on day 0 of MenACWY control vaccination. The TCR was taken from an adult in good health. The nucleotide sequence reads as follows: TGTGCCAGCAGCTCGGACGGACTGTACCAAGAGACCCAGTACTTC. Its translation is CASSSDGLYQETQYF.